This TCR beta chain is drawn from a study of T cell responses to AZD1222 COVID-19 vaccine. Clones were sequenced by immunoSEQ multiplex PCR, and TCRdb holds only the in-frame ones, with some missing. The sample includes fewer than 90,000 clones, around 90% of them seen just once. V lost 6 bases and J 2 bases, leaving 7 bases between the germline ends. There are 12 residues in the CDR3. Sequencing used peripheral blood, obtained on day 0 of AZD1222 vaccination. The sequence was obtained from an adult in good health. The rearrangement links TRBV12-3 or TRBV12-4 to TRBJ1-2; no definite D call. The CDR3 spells CASRTLNYGYTF. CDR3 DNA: TGTGCCAGCAGGACCCTAAACTATGGCTACACCTTC.